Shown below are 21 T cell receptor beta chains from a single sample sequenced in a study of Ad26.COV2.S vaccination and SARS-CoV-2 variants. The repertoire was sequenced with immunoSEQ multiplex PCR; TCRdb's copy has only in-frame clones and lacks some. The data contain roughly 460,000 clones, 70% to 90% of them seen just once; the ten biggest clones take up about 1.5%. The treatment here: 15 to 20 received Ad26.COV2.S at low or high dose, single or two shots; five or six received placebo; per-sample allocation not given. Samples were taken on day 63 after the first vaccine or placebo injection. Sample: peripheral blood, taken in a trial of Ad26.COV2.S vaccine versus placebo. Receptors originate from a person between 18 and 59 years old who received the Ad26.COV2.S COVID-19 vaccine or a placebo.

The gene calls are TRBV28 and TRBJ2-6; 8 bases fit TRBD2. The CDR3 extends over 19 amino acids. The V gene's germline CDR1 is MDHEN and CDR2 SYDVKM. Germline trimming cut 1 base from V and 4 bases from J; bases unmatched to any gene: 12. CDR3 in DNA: TGTGCCAGCAGTTTATACCCTAGCGGGCCGGAGGGAGGGGCCAACGTCCTGACTTTC. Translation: CASSLYPSGPEGGANVLTF.

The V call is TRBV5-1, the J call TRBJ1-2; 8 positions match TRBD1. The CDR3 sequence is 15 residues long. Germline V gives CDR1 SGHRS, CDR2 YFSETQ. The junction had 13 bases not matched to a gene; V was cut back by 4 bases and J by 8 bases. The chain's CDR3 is CASSLHTGGIEGYTF. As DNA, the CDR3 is TGCGCCAGCAGCCTTCACACAGGGGGTATCGAAGGCTACACCTTC.

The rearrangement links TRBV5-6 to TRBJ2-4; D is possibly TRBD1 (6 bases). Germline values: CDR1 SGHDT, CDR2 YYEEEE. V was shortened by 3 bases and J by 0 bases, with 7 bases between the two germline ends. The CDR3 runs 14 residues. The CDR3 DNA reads TGTGCCAGCAGCTGGACAGTAGCCAAAAACATTCAGTACTTC. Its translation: CASSWTVAKNIQYF.

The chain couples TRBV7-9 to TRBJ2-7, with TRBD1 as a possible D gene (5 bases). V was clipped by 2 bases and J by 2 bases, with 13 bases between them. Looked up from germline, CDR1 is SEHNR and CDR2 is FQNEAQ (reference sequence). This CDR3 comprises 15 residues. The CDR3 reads CASSLSQGPAYEQYF. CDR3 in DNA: TGTGCCAGCAGCTTATCGCAGGGCCCAGCCTACGAGCAGTACTTC. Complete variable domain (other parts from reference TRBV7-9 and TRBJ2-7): DTGVSQNPRHKITKRGQNVTFRCDPISEHNRLYWYRQTLGQGPEFLTYFQNEAQLEKSRLLSDRFSAERPKGSFSTLEIQRTEQGDSAMYLCASSLSQGPAYEQYFGPGTRLTVT.

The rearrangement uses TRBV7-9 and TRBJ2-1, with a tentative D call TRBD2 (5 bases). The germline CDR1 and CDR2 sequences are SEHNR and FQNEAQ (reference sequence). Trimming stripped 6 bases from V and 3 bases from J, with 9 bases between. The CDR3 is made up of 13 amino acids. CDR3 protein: CASRPSNYNEQFF. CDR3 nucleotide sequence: TGTGCCAGCAGACCTAGCAACTACAATGAGCAGTTCTTC.

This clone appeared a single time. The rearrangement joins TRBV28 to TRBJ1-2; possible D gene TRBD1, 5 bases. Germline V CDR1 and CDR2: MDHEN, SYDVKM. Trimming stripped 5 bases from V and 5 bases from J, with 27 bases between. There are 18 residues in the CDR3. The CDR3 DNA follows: TGTGCCAGCAGTGGGGCCAATGGCAGGATAAAGGGGTTATATGGCTACACCTTC. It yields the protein CASSGANGRIKGLYGYTF.

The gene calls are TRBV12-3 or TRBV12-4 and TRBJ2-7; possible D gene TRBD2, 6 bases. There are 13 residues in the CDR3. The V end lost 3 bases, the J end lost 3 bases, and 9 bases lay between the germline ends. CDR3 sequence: CASSFTGLYEQYF. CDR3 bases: TGTGCCAGCAGTTTTACGGGACTCTACGAGCAGTACTTC.

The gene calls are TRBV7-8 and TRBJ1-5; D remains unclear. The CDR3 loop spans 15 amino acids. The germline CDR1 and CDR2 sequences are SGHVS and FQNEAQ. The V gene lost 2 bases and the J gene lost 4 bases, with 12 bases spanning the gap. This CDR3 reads CASSLKSSGNQPQHF. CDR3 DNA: TGTGCCAGCAGCTTAAAATCCTCGGGGAATCAGCCCCAGCATTTT.

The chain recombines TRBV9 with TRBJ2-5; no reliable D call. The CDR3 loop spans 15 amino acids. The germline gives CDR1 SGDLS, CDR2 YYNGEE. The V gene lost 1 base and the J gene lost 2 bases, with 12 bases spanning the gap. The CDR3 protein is CASSVSPVVQETQYF. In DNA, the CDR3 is TGTGCCAGCAGCGTAAGTCCGGTCGTACAAGAGACCCAGTACTTC.

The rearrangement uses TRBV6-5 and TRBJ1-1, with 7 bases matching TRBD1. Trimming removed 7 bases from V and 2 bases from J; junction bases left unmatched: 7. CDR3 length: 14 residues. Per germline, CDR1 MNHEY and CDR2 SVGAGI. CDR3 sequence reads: CASIRDSYNTEAFF. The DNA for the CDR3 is TGTGCCAGCATCCGGGACAGCTACAACACTGAAGCTTTCTTT.

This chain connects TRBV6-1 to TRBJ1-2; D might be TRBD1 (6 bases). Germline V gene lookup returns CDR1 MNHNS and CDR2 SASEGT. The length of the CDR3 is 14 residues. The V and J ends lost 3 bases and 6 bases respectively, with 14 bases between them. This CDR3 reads CASSEMRGRDGYTF. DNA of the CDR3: TGTGCCAGCAGTGAGATGAGGGGGAGAGATGGCTACACCTTC.

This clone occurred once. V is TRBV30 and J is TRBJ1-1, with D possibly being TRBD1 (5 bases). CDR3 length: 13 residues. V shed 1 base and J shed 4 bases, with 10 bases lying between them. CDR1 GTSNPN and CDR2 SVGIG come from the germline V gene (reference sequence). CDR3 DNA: TGTGCCTGGAGTGGAGGGGCCGGCACTGAAGCTTTCTTT. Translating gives CAWSGGAGTEAFF.

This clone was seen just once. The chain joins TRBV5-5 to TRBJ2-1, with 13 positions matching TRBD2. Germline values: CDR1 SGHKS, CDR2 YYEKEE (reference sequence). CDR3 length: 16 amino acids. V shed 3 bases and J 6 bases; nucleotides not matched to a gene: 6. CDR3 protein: CASSSRLAGGLNEQFF. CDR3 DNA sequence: TGTGCCAGCAGCTCCCGACTAGCGGGAGGCCTCAATGAGCAGTTCTTC.

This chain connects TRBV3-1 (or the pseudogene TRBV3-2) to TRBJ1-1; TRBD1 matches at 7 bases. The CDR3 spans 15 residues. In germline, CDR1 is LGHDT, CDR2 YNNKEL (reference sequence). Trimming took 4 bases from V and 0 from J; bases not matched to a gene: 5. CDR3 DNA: TGTGCCAGCAGCCTAAGGACAGGAGTGAACACTGAAGCTTTCTTT. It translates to CASSLRTGVNTEAFF.

The CDR3 coding sequence is TGTGCCAGTAGTATGGCCCTATGGACCCACTCCTACGAGCAGTACTTC. Protein product: CASSMALWTHSYEQYF. This chain links TRBV19 with TRBJ2-7; the D is unclear. Trimming shortened V by 3 bases and J by 0 bases, and 15 bases separated the two germline ends. The CDR3 loop spans 16 amino acids. The germline CDR1 and CDR2 sequences are LNHDA and SQIVND (reference sequence).

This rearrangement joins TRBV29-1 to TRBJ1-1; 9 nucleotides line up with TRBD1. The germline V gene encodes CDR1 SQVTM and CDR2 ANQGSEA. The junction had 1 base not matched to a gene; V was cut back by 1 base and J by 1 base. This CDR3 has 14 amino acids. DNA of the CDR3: TGCAGCGTTGAAGGACAGGGGGGGAACACTGAAGCTTTCTTT. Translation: CSVEGQGGNTEAFF.

CDR3 in DNA: TGTGCCAGCAGTTTGGAGGGCAGGGGGCAATTCGAGCAGTACTTC. It is translated as CASSLEGRGQFEQYF. The V and J genes are TRBV28 and TRBJ2-7; 8 nucleotides agree with TRBD1. The CDR3 totals 15 residues. V shed 3 bases, J shed 6 bases, and the junction held 10 bases outside the gene matches. Germline CDR1 reads MDHEN; CDR2 reads SYDVKM.

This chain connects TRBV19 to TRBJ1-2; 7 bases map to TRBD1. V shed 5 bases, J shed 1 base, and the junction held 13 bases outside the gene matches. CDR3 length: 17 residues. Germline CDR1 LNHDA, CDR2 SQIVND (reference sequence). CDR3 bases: TGTGCCAGTAGTCGGACGCGACAGGGACCCTTTAACTATGGCTACACCTTC. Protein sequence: CASSRTRQGPFNYGYTF.

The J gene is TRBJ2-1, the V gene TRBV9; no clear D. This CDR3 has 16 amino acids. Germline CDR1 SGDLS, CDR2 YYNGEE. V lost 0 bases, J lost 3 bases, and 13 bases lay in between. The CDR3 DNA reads TGTGCCAGCAGCGTAGCTTTTGGGGTAAGCTACAATGAGCAGTTCTTC. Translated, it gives CASSVAFGVSYNEQFF.

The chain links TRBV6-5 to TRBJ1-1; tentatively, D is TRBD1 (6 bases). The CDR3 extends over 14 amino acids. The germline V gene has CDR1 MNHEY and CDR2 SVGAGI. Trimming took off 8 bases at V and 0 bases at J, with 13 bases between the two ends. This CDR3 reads CASPRGGLNTEAFF. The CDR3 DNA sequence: TGTGCCAGCCCGAGGGGGGGGCTGAACACTGAAGCTTTCTTT.

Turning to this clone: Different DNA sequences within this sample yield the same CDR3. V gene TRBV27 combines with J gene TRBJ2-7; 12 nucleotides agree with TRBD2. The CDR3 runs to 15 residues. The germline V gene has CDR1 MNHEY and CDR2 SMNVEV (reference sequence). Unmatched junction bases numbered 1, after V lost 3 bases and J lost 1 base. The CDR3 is CASSFGTSGSYEQYF. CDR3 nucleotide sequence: TGTGCCAGCAGTTTCGGGACTAGCGGGTCCTACGAGCAGTACTTC.